The rows below give T cell receptor beta chains drawn from one sample of a study of blood T cells in healthy people across ages. TCRdb fed the 5' RACE reads into MiXCR, producing one record per CDR3 protein. The sample lists about 840,000 distinct CDR3 sequences, approximately 32% occurring once. These same data were also listed under a study on T cells of mothers and their children.

The sample comprised blood. The receptor source for this set is a woman aged 40-49 years in good health. Each CDR3 is given with its conserved first and last residue. The D gene is left open where the match is weak. Only some rows state a clone size, as once, few, many or a class for expanded clones.

-	TRBV30	-	TRBJ2-3	TGTGCCTGGAGTGTGGGGGGGCAAGCAGATACGCAGTATTTT	CAWSVGGQADTQYF
-	TRBV6-6	TRBD2	TRBJ2-3	TGTGCCAGCAGTTACTCGATAGCGGGGGGCACAGATACGCAGTATTTT	CASSYSIAGGTDTQYF
-	TRBV7-2	TRBD1	TRBJ1-6	TGTGCCAGCAGCGGAAGGGACAGGGGGCGAGGGAATTCACCCCTCCACTTT	CASSGRDRGRGNSPLHF
-	TRBV20-1	-	TRBJ2-7	TGCAGTGCTGGAGATCGTCGGCAGGGTGACGAGCAGTACTTC	CSAGDRRQGDEQYF
few	TRBV19	TRBD1	TRBJ1-5	TGTGCCAGTAGGGTTAGACAGGGCTCCGATCAGCCCCAGCATTTT	CASRVRQGSDQPQHF
few	TRBV28	-	TRBJ1-2	TGTGCCAGCAGTAACCAGTGGGGAGATGGCTACACCTTC	CASSNQWGDGYTF
-	TRBV5-5	-	TRBJ2-3	TGTGCCAGCAGCTTACCTAGGACGGGTAGCACAGATACGCAGTATTTT	CASSLPRTGSTDTQYF
many	TRBV28	-	TRBJ2-1	TGTGCCAGCAGTCCAGATGGTGAGCAGTTCTTC	CASSPDGEQFF
few	TRBV7-9	-	TRBJ2-3	TGTGCCAGCAGCCTTCACGGGGGCTCAGATACGCAGTATTTT	CASSLHGGSDTQYF
-	TRBV11-2	TRBD1	TRBJ1-2	TGTGCCACCAGCCATCGACAGGGCGGCTACACCTTC	CATSHRQGGYTF
many	TRBV5-1	TRBD2	TRBJ2-1	TGCGCCAGCAGCGCCGCCCCGTTCCCTAGCGGGGCTCACAATGAGCAGTTCTTC	CASSAAPFPSGAHNEQFF
many	TRBV20-1	TRBD1	TRBJ2-6	TGCAGTGCTAGAGGCCGTACAGGGGTTGGGCTCTCTGGGGCCAACGTCCTGACTTTC	CSARGRTGVGLSGANVLTF
many	TRBV7-9	-	TRBJ2-7	TGTGCCAGCAGCTCAAGTGGGCTTTCCTACGAGCAGTACTTC	CASSSSGLSYEQYF
-	TRBV2	-	TRBJ2-7	TGTGCCAGCAGTAAAGAACAGGGATCGACCTACGAGCAGTACTTC	CASSKEQGSTYEQYF
-	TRBV20-1	-	TRBJ2-1	TGCAGTGCCCCTCGGCCGAGCTCCTACAATAAGCAGTTCTTC	CSAPRPSSYNKQFF
many	TRBV12-3/TRBV12-4	-	TRBJ2-5	TGTGCCAGCAGACTTATCAGGGGAGAGACCCAGTACTTC	CASRLIRGETQYF
few	TRBV7-2	-	TRBJ1-6	TGTGCCAGCAGCTTAGTAGGGGTGGTTGGTCAAAATTCACCCCTCCACTTT	CASSLVGVVGQNSPLHF
-	TRBV28	TRBD1	TRBJ2-7	TGTGCCAGCAGGGGGACAGGGTTCGGCGAGCAGTACTTC	CASRGTGFGEQYF
many	TRBV20-1	-	TRBJ2-1	TGCAGTGCTCCCGGACAACCCCGGAGGATGTCGAATGAGCAGTTCTTC	CSAPGQPRRMSNEQFF
-	TRBV18	-	TRBJ1-1	TGTGCCAGCTCAGAAATGAACAGGCGAACTGAAGCTTTCTTT	CASSEMNRRTEAFF
many	TRBV7-2	TRBD1	TRBJ1-2	TGTGCCAGCAGCTTAGCGAGGACAGGCCTCAATGGCTACACCTTC	CASSLARTGLNGYTF
many	TRBV10-3	-	TRBJ1-1	TGTGCCACTTCAAGGGGTGGGACTGAAGCTTTCTTT	CATSRGGTEAFF
many	TRBV11-2	TRBD1	TRBJ2-1	TGTGCCAGCAGCGCCCGGGACAGGGGGTCCAATGAGCAGTTCTTC	CASSARDRGSNEQFF
few	TRBV20-1	-	TRBJ2-7	TGCAGTGCTGCAGGGACTTTTTCCTACGAGCAGTACTTC	CSAAGTFSYEQYF
few	TRBV5-6	-	TRBJ1-1	TGTGCCAGCACCCAGGGCCTGACGATGAGCACTGAAGCTTTCTTT	CASTQGLTMSTEAFF
many	TRBV27	-	TRBJ2-7	TGTGCCAGCAGTTCGCGGCAAAGGGGAATCTACGAGCAGTACTTC	CASSSRQRGIYEQYF
few	TRBV4-1	TRBD1	TRBJ2-2	TGCGCCAGCAGCAAGGCAGGGGGCGGAACCGGGGAGCTGTTTTTT	CASSKAGGGTGELFF